The clone carrying this TCR beta chain was detected many times. MiXCR, run by TCRdb on the RACE reads, gives a single entry per CDR3 protein. The data show tens of thousands of distinct CDR3 sequences, about 11% seen once. This record belongs to a study of human T cells and chemical hapten exposure. About the research overall: DPC at 0.01% went onto the upper back in patch tests, read at 6 days.

Time point denoted: patch test 2, 6 weeks after DPC sensitization. The treatment here: therapeutic diphenylcyclopropenone sensitization with weekly scalp DPC. Germline V gives CDR1 SNHLY, CDR2 FYNNEI. The CDR3 covers 14 residues. Trimming shortened V by 2 bases and J by 4 bases, and 9 bases separated the two germline ends. The sequenced sample was whole blood, obtained in connection with sensitization to the hapten diphenylcyclopropenone (DPC). The receptor was derived from a man aged 40-50 years with alopecia areata. Some clones in this sample may be carry-over from other donors' samples. The J gene is TRBJ1-3, the V gene TRBV2; D uncertain. The CDR3 spells CASSEMGAGNTIYF. For the CDR3, the DNA is TGTGCCAGCAGTGAAATGGGCGCCGGAAACACCATATATTTT.